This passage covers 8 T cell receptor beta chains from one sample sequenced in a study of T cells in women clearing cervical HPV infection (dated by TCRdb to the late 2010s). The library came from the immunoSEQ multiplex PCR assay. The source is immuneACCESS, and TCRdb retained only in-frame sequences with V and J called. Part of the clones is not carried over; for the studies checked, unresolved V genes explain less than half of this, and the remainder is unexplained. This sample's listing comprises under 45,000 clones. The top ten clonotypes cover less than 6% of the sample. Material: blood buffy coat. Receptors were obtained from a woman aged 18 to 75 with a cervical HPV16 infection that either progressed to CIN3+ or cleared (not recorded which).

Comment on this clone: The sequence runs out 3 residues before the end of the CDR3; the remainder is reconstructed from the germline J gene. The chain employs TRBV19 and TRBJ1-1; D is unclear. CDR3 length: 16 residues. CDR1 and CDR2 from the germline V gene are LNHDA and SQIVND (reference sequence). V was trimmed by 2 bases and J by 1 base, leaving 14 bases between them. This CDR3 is CASSIRLRTTNTEAFF. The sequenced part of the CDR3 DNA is TGTGCCAGTAGTATAAGGCTCAGAACCACGAACACTGAA.

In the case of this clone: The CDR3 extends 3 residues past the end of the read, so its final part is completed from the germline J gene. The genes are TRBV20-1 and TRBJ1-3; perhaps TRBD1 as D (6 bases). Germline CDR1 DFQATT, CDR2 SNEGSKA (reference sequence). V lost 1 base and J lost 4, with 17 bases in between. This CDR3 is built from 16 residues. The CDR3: CSARVPTGRTGNTIYF. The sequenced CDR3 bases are TGCAGTGCTAGAGTTCCGACAGGTCGGACCGGAAACACC.

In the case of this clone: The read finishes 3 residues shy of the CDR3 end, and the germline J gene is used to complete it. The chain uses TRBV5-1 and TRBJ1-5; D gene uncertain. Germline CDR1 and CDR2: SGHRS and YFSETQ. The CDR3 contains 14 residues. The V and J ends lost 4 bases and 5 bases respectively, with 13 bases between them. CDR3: CASSLGSVDQPQHF. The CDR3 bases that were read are TGCGCCAGCAGCCTGGGGAGCGTTGATCAGCCC.

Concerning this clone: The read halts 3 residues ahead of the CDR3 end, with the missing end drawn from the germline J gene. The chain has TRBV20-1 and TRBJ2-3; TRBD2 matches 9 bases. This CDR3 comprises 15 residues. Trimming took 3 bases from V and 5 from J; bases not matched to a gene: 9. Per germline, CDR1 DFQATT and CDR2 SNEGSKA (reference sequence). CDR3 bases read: TGCAGTGCTAGGGGGGCTAGCGGGGTTTTAGATACG. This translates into CSARGASGVLDT. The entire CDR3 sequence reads CSARGASGVLDTQYF.

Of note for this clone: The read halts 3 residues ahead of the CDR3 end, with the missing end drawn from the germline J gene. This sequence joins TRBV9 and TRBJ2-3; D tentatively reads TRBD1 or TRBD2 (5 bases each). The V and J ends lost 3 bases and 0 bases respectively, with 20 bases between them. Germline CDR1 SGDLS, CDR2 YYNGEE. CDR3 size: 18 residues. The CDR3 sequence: CASSAQIPGRISTDTQYF. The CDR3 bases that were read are TGTGCCAGCAGCGCCCAAATTCCAGGGAGAATTAGCACAGATACG.

The part of the CDR3 DNA that was read is TGTGCCAGTACCAGGAGCTCTGGAAACACC. Residues: CASTRSSGNT. The whole CDR3 region reads CASTRSSGNTIYF. V is TRBV19 and J is TRBJ1-3; no clear D. The CDR3 end falls 3 residues outside the read, so it is completed with the germline J gene. Trimming removed 7 bases from V and 0 bases from J, with 7 bases in between. The CDR3 is 13 amino acids. Looked up from germline, CDR1 is LNHDA and CDR2 is SQIVND (reference sequence).

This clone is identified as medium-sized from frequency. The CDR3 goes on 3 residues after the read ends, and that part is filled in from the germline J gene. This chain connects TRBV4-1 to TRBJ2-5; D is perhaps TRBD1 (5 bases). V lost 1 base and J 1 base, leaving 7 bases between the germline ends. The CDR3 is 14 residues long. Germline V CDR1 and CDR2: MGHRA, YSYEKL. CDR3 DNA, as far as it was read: TGCGCCAGCAGCCAAGGACAGTTCCAAGAGACC. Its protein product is CASSQGQFQET. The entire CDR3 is CASSQGQFQETQYF.

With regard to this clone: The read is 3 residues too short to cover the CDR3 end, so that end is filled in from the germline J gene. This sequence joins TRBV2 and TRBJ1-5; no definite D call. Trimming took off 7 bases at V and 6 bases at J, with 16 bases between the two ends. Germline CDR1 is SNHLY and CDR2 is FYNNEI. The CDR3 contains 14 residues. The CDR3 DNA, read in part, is TGTGCCAGCACCACCGGGGATCTGTCTCAGCCC. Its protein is CASTTGDLSQP. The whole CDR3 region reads CASTTGDLSQPQHF.